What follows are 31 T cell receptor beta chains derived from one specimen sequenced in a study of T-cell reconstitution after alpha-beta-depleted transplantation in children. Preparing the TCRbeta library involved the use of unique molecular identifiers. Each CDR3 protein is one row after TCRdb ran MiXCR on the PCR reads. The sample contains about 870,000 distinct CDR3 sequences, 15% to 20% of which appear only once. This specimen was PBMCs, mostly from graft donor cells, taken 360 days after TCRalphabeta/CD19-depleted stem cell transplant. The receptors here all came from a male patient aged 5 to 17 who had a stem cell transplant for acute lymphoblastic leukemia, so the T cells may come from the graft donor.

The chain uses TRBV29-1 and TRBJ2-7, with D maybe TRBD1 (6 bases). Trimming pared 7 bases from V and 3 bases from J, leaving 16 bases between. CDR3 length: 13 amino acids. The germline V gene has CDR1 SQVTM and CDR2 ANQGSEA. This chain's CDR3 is CSATQGSGYEQYF. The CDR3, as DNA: TGCAGCGCCACACAGGGTAGTGGCTACGAGCAGTACTTC.

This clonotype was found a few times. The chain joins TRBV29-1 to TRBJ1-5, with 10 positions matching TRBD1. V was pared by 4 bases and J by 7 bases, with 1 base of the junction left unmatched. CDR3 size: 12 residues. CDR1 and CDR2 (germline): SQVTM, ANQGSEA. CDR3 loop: CSVAGQGQPQHF. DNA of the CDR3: TGCAGCGTTGCGGGACAGGGGCAGCCCCAGCATTTT.

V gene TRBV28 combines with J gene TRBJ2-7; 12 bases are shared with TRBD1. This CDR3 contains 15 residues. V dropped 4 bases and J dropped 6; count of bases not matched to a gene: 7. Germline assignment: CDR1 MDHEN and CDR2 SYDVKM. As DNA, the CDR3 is TGTGCCAGCAGTTCCCGGGACAGGGGGCTCCTCGAGCAGTACTTC. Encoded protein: CASSSRDRGLLEQYF.

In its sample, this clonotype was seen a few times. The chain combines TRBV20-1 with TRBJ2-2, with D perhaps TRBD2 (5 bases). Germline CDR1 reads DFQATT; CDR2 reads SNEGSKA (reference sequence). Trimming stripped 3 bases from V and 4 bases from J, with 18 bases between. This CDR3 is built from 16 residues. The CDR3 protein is CSASPRASSFTGELFF. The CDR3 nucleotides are TGCAGTGCTAGTCCAAGGGCTAGCAGCTTCACCGGGGAGCTGTTTTTT.

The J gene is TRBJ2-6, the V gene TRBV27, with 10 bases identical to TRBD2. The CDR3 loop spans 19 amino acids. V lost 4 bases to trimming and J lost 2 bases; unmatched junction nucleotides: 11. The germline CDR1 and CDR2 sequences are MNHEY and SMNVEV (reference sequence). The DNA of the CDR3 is TGTGCCAGCAGTTCGCCTAGCGGGAGAGGATTAGCTGGGGCCAACGTCCTGACTTTC. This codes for CASSSPSGRGLAGANVLTF.

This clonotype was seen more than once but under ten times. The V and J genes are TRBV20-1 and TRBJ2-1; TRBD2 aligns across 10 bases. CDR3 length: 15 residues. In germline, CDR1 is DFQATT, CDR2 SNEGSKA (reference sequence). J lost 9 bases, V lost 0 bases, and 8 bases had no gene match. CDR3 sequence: CSARDLSSGRFEQFF. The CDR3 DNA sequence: TGCAGTGCTAGAGATCTGTCTAGCGGGAGATTTGAGCAGTTCTTC.

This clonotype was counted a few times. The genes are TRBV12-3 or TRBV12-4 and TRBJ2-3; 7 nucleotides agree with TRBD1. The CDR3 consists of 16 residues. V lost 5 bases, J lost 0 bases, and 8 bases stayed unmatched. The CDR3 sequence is CASSHQGTVSTDTQYF. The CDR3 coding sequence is TGTGCCAGCAGTCACCAAGGGACAGTCAGCACAGATACGCAGTATTTT.

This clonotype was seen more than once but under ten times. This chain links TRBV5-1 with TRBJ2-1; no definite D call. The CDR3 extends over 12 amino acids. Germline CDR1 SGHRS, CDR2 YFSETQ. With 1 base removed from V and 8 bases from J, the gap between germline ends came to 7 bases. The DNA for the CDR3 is TGCGCCAGCAGCTTGATGATCGATGAGCAGTTCTTC. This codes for CASSLMIDEQFF.

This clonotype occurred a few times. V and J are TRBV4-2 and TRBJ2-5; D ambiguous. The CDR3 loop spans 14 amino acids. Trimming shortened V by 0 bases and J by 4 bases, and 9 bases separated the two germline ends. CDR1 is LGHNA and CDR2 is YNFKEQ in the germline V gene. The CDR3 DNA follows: TGTGCCAGCAGCCAAGAGGGTTTTGGAGAGACCCAGTACTTC. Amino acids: CASSQEGFGETQYF.

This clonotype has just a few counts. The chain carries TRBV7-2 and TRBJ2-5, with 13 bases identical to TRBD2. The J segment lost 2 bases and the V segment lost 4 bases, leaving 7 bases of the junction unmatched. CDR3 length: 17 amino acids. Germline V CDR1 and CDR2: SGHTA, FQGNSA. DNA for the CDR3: TGTGCCAGCAGCTCAGGGGGGACTAGCGGGATACAAGAGACCCAGTACTTC. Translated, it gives CASSSGGTSGIQETQYF.

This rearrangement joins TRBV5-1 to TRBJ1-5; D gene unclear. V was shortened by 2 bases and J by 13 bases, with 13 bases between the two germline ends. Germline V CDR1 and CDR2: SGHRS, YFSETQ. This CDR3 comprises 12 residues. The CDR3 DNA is TGCGCCAGCAGCTTCGATCGAGGACCGCAGCATTTT. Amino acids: CASSFDRGPQHF.

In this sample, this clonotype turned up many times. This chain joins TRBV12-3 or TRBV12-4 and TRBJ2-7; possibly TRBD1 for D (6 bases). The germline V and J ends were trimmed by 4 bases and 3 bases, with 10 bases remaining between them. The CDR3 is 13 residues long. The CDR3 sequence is CASSSGQVYEQYF. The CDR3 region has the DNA TGTGCCAGCAGTTCGGGACAAGTCTACGAGCAGTACTTC.

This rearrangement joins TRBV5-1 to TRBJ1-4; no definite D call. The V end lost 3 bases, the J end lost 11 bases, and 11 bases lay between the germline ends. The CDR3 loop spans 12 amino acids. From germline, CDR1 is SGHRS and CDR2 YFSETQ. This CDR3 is CASSSGAPKLFF. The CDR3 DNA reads TGCGCCAGCAGCTCGGGAGCCCCTAAACTGTTTTTT.

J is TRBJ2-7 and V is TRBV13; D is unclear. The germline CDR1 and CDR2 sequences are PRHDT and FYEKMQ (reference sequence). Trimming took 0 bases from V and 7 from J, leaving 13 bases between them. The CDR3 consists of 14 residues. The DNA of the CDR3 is TGTGCCAGCAGCTTAGGACACCCTACGGTAGAGCAGTACTTC. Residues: CASSLGHPTVEQYF.

This CDR3 reads CASSSGGNTIYF. CDR3 sequence (DNA): TGTGCCAGCAGCTCCGGAGGAAACACCATATATTTT. The V gene is TRBV28, the J gene TRBJ1-3; D gene uncertain. V was shortened by 6 bases and J by 4 bases, with 7 bases between the two germline ends. The CDR3 covers 12 residues. Germline V CDR1 and CDR2: MDHEN, SYDVKM.

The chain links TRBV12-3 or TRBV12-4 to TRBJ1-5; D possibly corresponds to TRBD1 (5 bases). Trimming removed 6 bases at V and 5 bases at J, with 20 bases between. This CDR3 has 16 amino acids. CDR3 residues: CASRGTRGRRDQPQHF. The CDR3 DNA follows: TGTGCCAGCAGGGGAACTAGGGGACGTAGAGATCAGCCCCAGCATTTT.

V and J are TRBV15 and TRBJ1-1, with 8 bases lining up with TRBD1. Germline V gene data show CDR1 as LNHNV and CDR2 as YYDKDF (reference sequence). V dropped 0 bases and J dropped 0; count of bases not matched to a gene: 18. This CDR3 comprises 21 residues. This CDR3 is CATSRDRNHPHGTGMNTEAFF. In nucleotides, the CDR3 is TGTGCCACCAGCAGAGATCGGAACCACCCCCACGGGACAGGTATGAACACTGAAGCTTTCTTT. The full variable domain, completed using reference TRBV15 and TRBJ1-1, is DAMVIQNPRYQVTQFGKPVTLSCSQTLNHNVMYWYQQKSSQAPKLLFHYYDKDFNNEADTPDNFQSRRPNTSFCFLDIRSPGLGDTAMYLCATSRDRNHPHGTGMNTEAFFGQGTRLTVV.

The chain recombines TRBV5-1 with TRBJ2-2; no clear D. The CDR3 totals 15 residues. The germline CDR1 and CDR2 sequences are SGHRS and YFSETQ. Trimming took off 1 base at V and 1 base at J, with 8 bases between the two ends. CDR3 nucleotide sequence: TGCGCCAGCAGCTTGTCCTGGGGGAACACCGGGGAGCTGTTTTTT. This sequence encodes CASSLSWGNTGELFF.

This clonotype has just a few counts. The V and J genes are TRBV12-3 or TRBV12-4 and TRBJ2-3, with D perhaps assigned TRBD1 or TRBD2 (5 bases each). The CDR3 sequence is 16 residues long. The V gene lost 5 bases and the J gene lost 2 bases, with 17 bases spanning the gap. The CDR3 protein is CASSPRARGVTDTQYF. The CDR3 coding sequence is TGTGCCAGCAGTCCTAGAGCGCGAGGGGTCACAGATACGCAGTATTTT.

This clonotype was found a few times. CDR3 protein: CASSQDPQGVNTEAFF. The CDR3 bases are TGCGCCAGCAGCCAAGATCCTCAGGGGGTGAACACTGAAGCTTTCTTT. The rearrangement uses TRBV4-1 and TRBJ1-1, with 7 bases fitting TRBD1. This CDR3 is 16 amino acids long. CDR1 is MGHRA and CDR2 is YSYEKL in the germline V gene. After removal of 0 bases from V and 0 bases from J, the junction contained 4 bases not matched to a gene.

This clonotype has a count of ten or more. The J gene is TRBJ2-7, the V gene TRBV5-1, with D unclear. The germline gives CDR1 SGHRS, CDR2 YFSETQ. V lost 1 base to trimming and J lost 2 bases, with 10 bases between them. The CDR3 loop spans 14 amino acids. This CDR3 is CASSLSVGTYEQYF. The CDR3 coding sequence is TGCGCCAGCAGCTTGTCTGTCGGAACCTACGAGCAGTACTTC.

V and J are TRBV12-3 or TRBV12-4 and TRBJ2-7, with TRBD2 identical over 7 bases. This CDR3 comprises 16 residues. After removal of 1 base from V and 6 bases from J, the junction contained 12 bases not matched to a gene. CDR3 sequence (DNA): TGTGCCAGCAGTTTAGTCCGAGCGGGATCTCCCACCGAGCAGTACTTC. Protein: CASSLVRAGSPTEQYF.

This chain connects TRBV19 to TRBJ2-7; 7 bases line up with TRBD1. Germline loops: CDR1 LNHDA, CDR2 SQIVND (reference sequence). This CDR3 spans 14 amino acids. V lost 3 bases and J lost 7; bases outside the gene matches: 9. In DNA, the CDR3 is TGTGCCAGTAGTATTCCGGGACAGCCCACGGAGCAGTACTTC. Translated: CASSIPGQPTEQYF.

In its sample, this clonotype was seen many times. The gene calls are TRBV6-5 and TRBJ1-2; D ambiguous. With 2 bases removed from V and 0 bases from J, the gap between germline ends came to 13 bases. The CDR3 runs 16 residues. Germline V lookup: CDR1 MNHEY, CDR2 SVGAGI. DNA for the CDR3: TGTGCCAGCAGTTACCCCCAGGACCCCTCTAACTATGGCTACACCTTC. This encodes CASSYPQDPSNYGYTF.

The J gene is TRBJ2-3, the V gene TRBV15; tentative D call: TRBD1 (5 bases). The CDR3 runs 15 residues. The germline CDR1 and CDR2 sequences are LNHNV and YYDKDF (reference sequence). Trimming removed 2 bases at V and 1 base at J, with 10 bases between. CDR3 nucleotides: TGTGCCACCAGCAGACGTTCACAGGGCACAGATACGCAGTATTTT. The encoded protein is CATSRRSQGTDTQYF.

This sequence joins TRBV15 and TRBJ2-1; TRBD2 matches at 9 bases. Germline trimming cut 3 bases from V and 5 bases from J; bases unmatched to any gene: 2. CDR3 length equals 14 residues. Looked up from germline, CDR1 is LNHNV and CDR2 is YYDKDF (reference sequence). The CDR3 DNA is TGTGCCACCAGCAGTAGACTAGCGGACAATGAGCAGTTCTTC. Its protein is CATSSRLADNEQFF.

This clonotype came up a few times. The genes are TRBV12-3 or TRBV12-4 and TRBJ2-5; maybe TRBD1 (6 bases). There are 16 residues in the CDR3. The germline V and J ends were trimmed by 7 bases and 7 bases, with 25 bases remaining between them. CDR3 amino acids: CASTQGPEGQVGTQYF. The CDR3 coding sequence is TGTGCCAGCACCCAGGGGCCTGAGGGGCAGGTGGGGACCCAGTACTTC.

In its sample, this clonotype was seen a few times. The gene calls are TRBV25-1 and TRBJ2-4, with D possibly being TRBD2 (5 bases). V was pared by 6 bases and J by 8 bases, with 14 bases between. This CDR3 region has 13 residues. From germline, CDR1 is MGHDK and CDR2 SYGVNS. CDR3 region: CASSSGLGDIQYF. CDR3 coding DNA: TGTGCCAGCAGCTCGGGCCTCGGGGACATTCAGTACTTC.

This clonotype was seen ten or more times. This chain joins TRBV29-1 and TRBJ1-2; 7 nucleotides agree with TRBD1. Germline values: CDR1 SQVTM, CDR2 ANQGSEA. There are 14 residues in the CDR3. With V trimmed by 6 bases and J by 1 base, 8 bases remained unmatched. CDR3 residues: CSVNLGQFNYGYTF. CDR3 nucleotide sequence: TGCAGCGTGAACCTGGGACAGTTTAACTATGGCTACACCTTC. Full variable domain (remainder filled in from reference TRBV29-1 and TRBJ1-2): SAVISQKPSRDICQRGTSLTIQCQVDSQVTMMFWYRQQPGQSLTLIATANQGSEATYESGFVIDKFPISRPNLTFSTLTVSNMSPEDSSIYLCSVNLGQFNYGYTFGSGTRLTVV.

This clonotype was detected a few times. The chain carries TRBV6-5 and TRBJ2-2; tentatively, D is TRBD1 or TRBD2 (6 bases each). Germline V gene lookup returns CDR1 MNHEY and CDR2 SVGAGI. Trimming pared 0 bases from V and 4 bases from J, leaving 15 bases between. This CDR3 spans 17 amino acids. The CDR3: CASSYSHYRDFTGELFF. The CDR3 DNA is TGTGCCAGCAGTTACTCGCACTACAGGGACTTCACCGGGGAGCTGTTTTTT.

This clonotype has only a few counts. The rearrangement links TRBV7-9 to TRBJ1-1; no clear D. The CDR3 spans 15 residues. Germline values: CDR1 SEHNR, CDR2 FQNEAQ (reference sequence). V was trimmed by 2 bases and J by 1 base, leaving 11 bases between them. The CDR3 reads CASSLLRRANTEAFF. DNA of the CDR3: TGTGCCAGCAGCTTATTGCGGAGGGCGAACACTGAAGCTTTCTTT.